The 14 T cell receptor beta chains given below trace back to one sample, sequenced in a study of cytomegalovirus exposure and HLA in healthy donors. Primers included in the PCR were 60 Vbeta and 13 Jbeta primers. The data were produced by immunoSEQ multiplex PCR, yet TCRdb's version contains in-frame clones alone and is incomplete. Here the sample table reports 100,000 to 150,000 clones. The material sequenced was PBMCs. The receptors were sampled from a man aged 25-45 years in good health and CMV-seronegative.

V and J are TRBV2 and TRBJ1-1, with 8 positions matching TRBD1. Trimming at V came to 6 bases and at J to 4 bases, leaving 7 bases not matched to a gene. From germline, CDR1 is SNHLY and CDR2 FYNNEI. The CDR3 is 14 amino acids. The CDR3 nucleotides are TGTGCCAGCAGGACTGACAGGGGCGGCACTGAAGCTTTCTTT. Protein: CASRTDRGGTEAFF.

The rearrangement uses TRBV29-1 and TRBJ1-5, with D uncertain. The V gene lost 4 bases and the J gene lost 0 bases, with 7 bases spanning the gap. CDR1 is SQVTM and CDR2 is ANQGSEA in the germline V gene. The CDR3 length is 13 residues. Here the CDR3 reads CSVAAYSNQPQHF. CDR3 DNA sequence: TGCAGCGTTGCAGCGTATAGCAATCAGCCCCAGCATTTT.

V gene TRBV7-9 combines with J gene TRBJ2-2; unclear D gene. V lost 5 bases and J lost 8, with 15 bases in between. This CDR3 comprises 14 residues. In germline, CDR1 is SEHNR, CDR2 FQNEAQ (reference sequence). The CDR3, as DNA: TGTGCCAGCAGCAACCCCCTCTTCGGTGGGGAGCTGTTTTTT. Translated: CASSNPLFGGELFF.

The chain has TRBV10-3 and TRBJ1-2, with 10 bases that match TRBD1. The CDR3 has 13 amino acids. V gave up 11 bases and J gave up 7 bases; unmatched junction bases: 10. The germline V gene has CDR1 ENHRY and CDR2 SYGVKD. The CDR3 coding sequence is TGTGCCGCCTCCGGGACAGGGGTTTCTGGCTACACCTTC. Its protein product is CAASGTGVSGYTF.

The chain employs TRBV5-3 and TRBJ2-1; D ambiguous. TRBV5-3 is classed as an ORF, of uncertain function. V was clipped by 6 bases and J by 8 bases, with 18 bases between them. The CDR3 has 14 residues. In DNA form, the CDR3 reads TGTGCCAGAACTAGTGGTGTGGAGCGTCATGAGCAGTTCTTC. It yields the protein CARTSGVERHEQFF.

The rearrangement uses TRBV5-1 and TRBJ2-3, with 15 bases matching TRBD2. The germline CDR1 and CDR2 sequences are SGHRS and YFSETQ. Trimming at V came to 4 bases and at J to 4 bases, leaving 4 bases not matched to a gene. This CDR3 has 16 residues. The CDR3 DNA reads TGCGCCAGCAGCCCCGGACTAGCGGGAGGGTCAGATACGCAGTATTTT. Protein sequence: CASSPGLAGGSDTQYF.

The chain recombines TRBV5-1 with TRBJ1-1, with TRBD1 as a possible D gene (6 bases). There are 16 residues in the CDR3. CDR1 is SGHRS, CDR2 YFSETQ, per germline. The V gene lost 0 bases and the J gene lost 1 base, with 13 bases spanning the gap. CDR3 DNA sequence: TGCGCCAGCAGCTTGGGGGCCCAGGGGAGGAACACTGAAGCTTTCTTT. Translating gives CASSLGAQGRNTEAFF.

The J gene is TRBJ2-2, the V gene TRBV2; 9 positions match TRBD2. V lost 6 bases, J lost 1 base, and 3 bases stayed unmatched. Germline CDR1 reads SNHLY; CDR2 reads FYNNEI. This CDR3 is built from 15 residues. The CDR3 nucleotides read TGTGCCAGCAGGGTTAGCGGGGGGAACACCGGGGAGCTGTTTTTT. Translated, it gives CASRVSGGNTGELFF.

The V gene is TRBV11-2, the J gene TRBJ2-7, with a weak D call TRBD1 (6 bases). V lost 5 bases to trimming and J lost 3 bases, with 11 bases between them. Germline V gives CDR1 SGHAT, CDR2 FQNNGV. This CDR3 has 13 amino acids. The CDR3 spells CASSGTGNYEQYF. In DNA form, the CDR3 reads TGTGCCAGCAGCGGTACAGGGAACTACGAGCAGTACTTC.

The gene calls are TRBV7-9 and TRBJ2-1, with 7 bases lining up with TRBD2. This CDR3 contains 17 residues. Germline lookup yields CDR1 SEHNR and CDR2 FQNEAQ (reference sequence). Trimming cost V 0 bases and J 2 bases; bases outside gene matches: 7. CDR3 sequence reads: CASSLAGGSPTYNEQFF. Written as DNA, the CDR3 is TGTGCCAGCAGCTTAGCCGGCGGGAGCCCCACCTACAATGAGCAGTTCTTC.

The V and J genes are TRBV27 and TRBJ2-3; D may be TRBD2 (6 bases). The CDR3 is made up of 14 amino acids. Germline V lookup: CDR1 MNHEY, CDR2 SMNVEV (reference sequence). The V end lost 5 bases, the J end lost 1 base, and 10 bases lay between the germline ends. This CDR3 is CASSPGGRTDTQYF. CDR3 in DNA: TGTGCCAGCAGTCCCGGAGGGCGCACAGATACGCAGTATTTT.

This chain joins TRBV2 and TRBJ1-6; 10 positions match TRBD1. This CDR3 is 15 amino acids long. Germline CDR1 is SNHLY and CDR2 is FYNNEI. The V segment lost 3 bases and the J segment 10 bases; nucleotides outside the gene matches: 6. This CDR3 is CASSEPGTGDSPLHF. The DNA for the CDR3 is TGTGCCAGCAGTGAGCCCGGGACAGGGGACTCACCCCTCCACTTT.

The chain employs TRBV7-9 and TRBJ2-7; a weak D match, TRBD1 (5 bases). The germline V gene has CDR1 SEHNR and CDR2 FQNEAQ (reference sequence). V lost 5 bases and J 2 bases, leaving 13 bases between the germline ends. The CDR3 runs to 14 residues. The CDR3 DNA is TGTGCCAGCAGCACAGGTGACCTCACCTACGAGCAGTACTTC. Its protein product is CASSTGDLTYEQYF.

V usage is TRBV4-2 and J usage is TRBJ1-1; a weak D match, TRBD1 (5 bases). Trimming stripped 0 bases from V and 4 bases from J, with 9 bases between. Germline V gene data show CDR1 as LGHNA and CDR2 as YNFKEQ. The CDR3 spans 14 residues. In DNA form, the CDR3 reads TGTGCCAGCAGCCAAGATCGGGGGGGCACTGAAGCTTTCTTT. This encodes CASSQDRGGTEAFF.